This entry concerns a single TCR beta chain. The V and J ends lost 6 bases and 6 bases respectively, with 9 bases between them. The CDR3 spans 11 residues. CDR1 and CDR2 from the germline V gene are MNHEY and SMNVEV (reference sequence). This record comes from a study of blood T cell repertoires in COVID-19. Turning to the study itself: Sites across the United States, Italy and Spain contributed samples from acute and convalescent COVID-19. The cDNA or gDNA used as material had been derived from T cells, B-cell-depleted T cells, or PBMCs.

The authors' processing: From reference gene primer amplification, estimates of nucleated cell counts were derived. Some clones are missing from TCRdb's copy, which holds only in-frame ones; the method was immunoSEQ multiplex PCR. V and J calls and clone size follow that table, whereas D and trimming were derived from the DNA. The sample shows some 330,000 clones, more than 70% of them seen only once. The source material was PBMCs or T cells enriched from blood (not recorded which). V is TRBV27 and J is TRBJ2-7; TRBD1 is a possible D gene (7 bases). This TCR came from a man aged 35-49 years in a cohort exposed to, infected with or recovered from COVID-19 (not recorded which). The CDR3 DNA reads TGTGCCAGCAGCAGGGGGGTCGAGCAGTACTTC. Translated, it gives CASSRGVEQYF.